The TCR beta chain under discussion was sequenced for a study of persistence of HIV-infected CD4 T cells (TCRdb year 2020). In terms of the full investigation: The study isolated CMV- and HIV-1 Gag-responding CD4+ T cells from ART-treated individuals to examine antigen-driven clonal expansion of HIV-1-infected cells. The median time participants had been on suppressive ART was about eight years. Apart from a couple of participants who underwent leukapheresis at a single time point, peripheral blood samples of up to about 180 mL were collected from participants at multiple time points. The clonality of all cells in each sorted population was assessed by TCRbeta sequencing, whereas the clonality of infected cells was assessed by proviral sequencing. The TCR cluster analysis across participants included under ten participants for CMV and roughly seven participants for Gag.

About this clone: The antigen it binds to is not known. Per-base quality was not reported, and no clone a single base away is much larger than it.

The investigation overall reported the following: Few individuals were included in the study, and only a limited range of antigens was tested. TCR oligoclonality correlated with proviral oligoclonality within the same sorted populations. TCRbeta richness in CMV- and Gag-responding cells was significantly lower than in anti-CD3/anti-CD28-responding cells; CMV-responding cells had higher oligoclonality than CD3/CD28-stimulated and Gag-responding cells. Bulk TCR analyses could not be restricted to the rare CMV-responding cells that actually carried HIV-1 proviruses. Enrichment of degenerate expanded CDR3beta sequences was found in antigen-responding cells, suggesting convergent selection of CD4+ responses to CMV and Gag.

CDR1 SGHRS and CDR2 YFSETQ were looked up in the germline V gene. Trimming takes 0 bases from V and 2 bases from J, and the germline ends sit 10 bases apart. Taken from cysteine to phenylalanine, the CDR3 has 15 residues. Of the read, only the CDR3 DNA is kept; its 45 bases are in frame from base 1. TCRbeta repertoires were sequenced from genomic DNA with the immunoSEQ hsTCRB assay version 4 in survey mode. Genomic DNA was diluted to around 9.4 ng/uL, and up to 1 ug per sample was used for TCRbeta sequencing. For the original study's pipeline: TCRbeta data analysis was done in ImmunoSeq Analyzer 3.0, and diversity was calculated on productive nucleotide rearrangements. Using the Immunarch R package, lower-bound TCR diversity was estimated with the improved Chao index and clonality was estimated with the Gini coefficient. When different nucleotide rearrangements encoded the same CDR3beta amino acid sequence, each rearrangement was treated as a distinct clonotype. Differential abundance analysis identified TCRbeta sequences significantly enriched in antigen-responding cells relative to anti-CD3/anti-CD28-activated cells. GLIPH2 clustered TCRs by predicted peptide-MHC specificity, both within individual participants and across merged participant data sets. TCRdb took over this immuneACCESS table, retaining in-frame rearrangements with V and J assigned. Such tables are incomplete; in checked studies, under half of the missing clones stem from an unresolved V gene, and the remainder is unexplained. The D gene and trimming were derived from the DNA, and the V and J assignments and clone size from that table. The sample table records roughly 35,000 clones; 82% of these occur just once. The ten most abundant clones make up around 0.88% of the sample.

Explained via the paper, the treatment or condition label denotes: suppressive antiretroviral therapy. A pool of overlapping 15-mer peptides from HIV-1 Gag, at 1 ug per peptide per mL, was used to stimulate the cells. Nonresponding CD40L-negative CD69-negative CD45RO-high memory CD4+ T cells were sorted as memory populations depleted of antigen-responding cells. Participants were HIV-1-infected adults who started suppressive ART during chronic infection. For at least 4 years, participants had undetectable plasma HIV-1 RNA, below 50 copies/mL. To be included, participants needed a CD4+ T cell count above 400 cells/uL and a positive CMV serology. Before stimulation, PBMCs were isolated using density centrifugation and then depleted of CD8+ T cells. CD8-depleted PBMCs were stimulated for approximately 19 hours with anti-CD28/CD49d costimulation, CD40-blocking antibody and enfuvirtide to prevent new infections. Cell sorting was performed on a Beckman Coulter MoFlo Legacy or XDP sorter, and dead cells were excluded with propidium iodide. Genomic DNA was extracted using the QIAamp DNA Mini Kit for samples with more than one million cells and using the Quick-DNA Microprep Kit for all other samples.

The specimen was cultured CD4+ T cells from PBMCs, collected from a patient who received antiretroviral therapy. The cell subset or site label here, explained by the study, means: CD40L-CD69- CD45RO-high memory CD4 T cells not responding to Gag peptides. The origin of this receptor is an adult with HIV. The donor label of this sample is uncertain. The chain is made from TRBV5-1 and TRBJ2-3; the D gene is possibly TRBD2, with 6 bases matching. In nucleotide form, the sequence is TGCGCCAGCAGCTTGGAGCGGGCGCACACAGATACGCAGTATTTT. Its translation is CASSLERAHTDTQYF.